Described below is a single T cell receptor beta chain sequence and its context. Its antigen is unidentified. The data are from a study of Ad26.COV2.S vaccination and SARS-CoV-2 variants. Treatment described: some 20 received Ad26.COV2.S at low or high dose, single or two shots; roughly five received placebo; per-sample allocation not given. Collection of the samples took place on day 63 after the first injection of vaccine or placebo. Expression of Wuhan-strain SARS-CoV-2 spike came from the Ad26 vector that formed the vaccine. The protocol was immunoSEQ multiplex PCR, while the TCRdb copy is restricted to in-frame clones and leaves out a portion. The data show about 440,000 clones, with roughly 91% seen just once and under 4.5% held by the top ten. Study findings and constraints: Spike-specific TCR breadth ran higher among vaccine recipients than placebo recipients. Non-spike TCR breadth showed similarity between vaccine and placebo recipients.

This material consisted of peripheral blood, taken in a trial of Ad26.COV2.S vaccine versus placebo. The clonotype comes from a person between 18 and 60 years old who received the Ad26.COV2.S COVID-19 vaccine or a placebo.

The CDR3: CASQQGVNSPLHF. The CDR3 bases are TGTGCCAGCCAGCAGGGGGTTAATTCACCCCTCCACTTT. This chain connects TRBV6-5 to TRBJ1-6; 7 bases map to TRBD1. Germline CDR1 reads MNHEY; CDR2 reads SVGAGI. The CDR3 consists of 13 residues. Trimming at V came to 8 bases and at J to 6 bases, leaving 4 bases not matched to a gene.